These 28 T cell receptor beta chains share one sample of origin, sequenced in a study of T cell repertoires in cytomegalovirus infection. Their antigens are not known. TCRdb analysed the reads with MiXCR anew, one entry per CDR3 protein. This table holds some 800,000 distinct CDR3 sequences, almost 30% found once. The starting material was cultured CD8+ T cells from PBMCs, obtained from culture after CMV antigen stimulation. The receptors stem from a human donor in good health (CMV status not recorded). Some clones in this sample may be carry-over from other donors' samples.

This clonotype was observed a few times. The V and J genes are TRBV12-3 or TRBV12-4 and TRBJ2-5, with a tentative D call TRBD1 (5 bases). Trimming left V 4 bases short and J 5 bases short, with 11 bases between. The CDR3 is made up of 13 amino acids. CDR3 loop: CASSSRVGETQYF. Here the CDR3 DNA reads TGTGCCAGCAGTTCCAGGGTCGGGGAGACCCAGTACTTC.

The chain combines TRBV4-3 with TRBJ2-1; 7 bases are shared with TRBD1. The CDR3 is 15 residues long. Germline V gene data show CDR1 as LGHNA and CDR2 as YSLEER. Trimming took 2 bases from V and 4 from J; bases not matched to a gene: 5. The CDR3 protein is CASSQIGTVYNEQFF. The CDR3 DNA sequence: TGCGCCAGCAGCCAAATCGGGACAGTATACAATGAGCAGTTCTTC.

This chain joins TRBV6-1 and TRBJ2-5, with no clear D. The CDR3 has 15 amino acids. Germline V CDR1 and CDR2: MNHNS, SASEGT. The V end lost 0 bases, the J end lost 7 bases, and 15 bases lay between the germline ends. The CDR3 nucleotides are TGTGCCAGCAGTGAAGCTGCAGCGCGCGATGGGACCCAGTACTTC. Its translation: CASSEAAARDGTQYF.

This clonotype came up many times. This sequence joins TRBV7-9 and TRBJ2-5, with D perhaps TRBD2 (7 bases). V shed 5 bases and J shed 0 bases, with 16 bases lying between them. Germline loops: CDR1 SEHNR, CDR2 FQNEAQ (reference sequence). The CDR3 runs 16 residues. The CDR3 coding sequence is TGTGCCAGCAGCCCGGCGGCGCGGGGGCACCAAGAGACCCAGTACTTC. Its translation is CASSPAARGHQETQYF. The full variable domain, completed using reference TRBV7-9 and TRBJ2-5, is DTGVSQNPRHKITKRGQNVTFRCDPISEHNRLYWYRQTLGQGPEFLTYFQNEAQLEKSRLLSDRFSAERPKGSFSTLEIQRTEQGDSAMYLCASSPAARGHQETQYFGPGTRLLVL.

The chain couples TRBV28 to TRBJ2-7, with 9 nucleotides matching TRBD1. Germline V lookup: CDR1 MDHEN, CDR2 SYDVKM. The V gene end was trimmed by 3 bases and the J gene end by 9 bases; junction bases not matched to a gene: 12. The CDR3 contains 15 residues. CDR3: CASSLPGQGYDGQYV. The CDR3 bases are TGTGCCAGCAGTTTGCCGGGACAGGGCTACGATGGGCAGTACGTC.

This clonotype was counted only a few times. The V and J genes are TRBV6-6 and TRBJ2-1, with D maybe TRBD2 (6 bases). Germline V CDR1 and CDR2: MNHNY, SVGAGI (reference sequence). The CDR3 consists of 14 residues. Trimming stripped 2 bases from V and 3 bases from J, with 8 bases between. This chain's CDR3 is CASSYGGIYNEQFF. CDR3 in DNA: TGTGCCAGCAGTTACGGGGGGATCTACAATGAGCAGTTCTTC.

The rearrangement uses TRBV7-2 and TRBJ2-5; no clear D. The V gene lost 2 bases and the J gene lost 8 bases, with 6 bases spanning the gap. The V gene's germline CDR1 is SGHTA and CDR2 FQGNSA. The CDR3 is 11 residues long. This CDR3 reads CASSLSPTQYF. CDR3 nucleotide sequence: TGTGCCAGCAGCTTAAGCCCCACCCAGTACTTC.

The chain has TRBV11-2 and TRBJ2-3; TRBD2 matches at 8 bases. The ends lost 2 bases at V and 3 bases at J; junction bases unmatched: 10. This CDR3 is 17 amino acids long. CDR1 SGHAT and CDR2 FQNNGV come from the germline V gene. The CDR3 DNA follows: TGTGCCAGCAGCTTATACCCCCAGGGCGGGGGGACAGATACGCAGTATTTT. As protein: CASSLYPQGGGTDTQYF.

This clonotype was seen at least ten times. The chain carries TRBV11-2 and TRBJ2-1; no firm D call. This CDR3 is built from 10 residues. Germline lookup yields CDR1 SGHAT and CDR2 FQNNGV. Deletions cut 5 bases from V and 5 bases from J, with 1 base between. The CDR3 bases are TGTGCCAGCAGCCACAATGAGCAGTTCTTC. It codes for CASSHNEQFF.

The V and J genes are TRBV6-6 and TRBJ2-1; TRBD2 aligns across 8 bases. Germline V gene sequence: CDR1 MNHNY, CDR2 SVGAGI (reference sequence). Unmatched junction bases numbered 10, after V lost 2 bases and J lost 7 bases. The CDR3 is 16 amino acids. The chain's CDR3 is CASSYVSGGQSNEQFF. CDR3 nucleotides: TGTGCCAGCAGTTACGTTTCGGGGGGGCAATCGAATGAGCAGTTCTTC.

The chain combines TRBV24-1 with TRBJ1-2, with TRBD1 as a possible D gene (6 bases). Germline V CDR1 and CDR2: KGHDR, SFDVKD. There are 13 residues in the CDR3. V was pared by 3 bases and J by 8 bases, with 12 bases between. The CDR3 nucleotides are TGTGCCACCAGTGATCGCAGGGGTTTCGGCTACACCTTC. It translates to CATSDRRGFGYTF.

This clonotype occurred a few times. CDR3 DNA: TGTGCCAGCAGTTACCGAGGACCTGCTAATGAAAAACTGTTTTTT. It is translated as CASSYRGPANEKLFF. The gene calls are TRBV6-2 or TRBV6-3 and TRBJ1-4; D gene uncertain. Deletions cut 2 bases from V and 3 bases from J, with 10 bases between. The CDR3 has 15 residues. The germline V gene encodes CDR1 MNHEY and CDR2 SVGEGT.

In its sample, this clonotype was seen a few times. This chain connects TRBV6-1 to TRBJ2-5, with a weak D call TRBD1 (6 bases). The CDR3 runs 15 residues. Per the germline V gene, CDR1 is MNHNS and CDR2 is SASEGT. The ends were cut back, 4 bases at V and 1 base at J, with 13 bases in the middle. The CDR3 DNA reads as TGTGCCAGCAGTGGGCGGACAGATCCCCAAGAGACCCAGTACTTC. Protein sequence: CASSGRTDPQETQYF.

This clonotype was observed many times. The J gene is TRBJ1-1, the V gene TRBV6-2 or TRBV6-3; D call uncertain. Looked up from germline, CDR1 is MNHEY and CDR2 is SVGEGT. The CDR3 consists of 15 residues. V was pared by 6 bases and J by 0 bases, with 14 bases between. The CDR3 DNA reads as TGTGCCAGCAGACCTGATCGGCCCATGAACACTGAAGCTTTCTTT. As protein: CASRPDRPMNTEAFF.

This clonotype has at least ten counts. The chain links TRBV7-6 to TRBJ2-2, with 7 nucleotides matching TRBD2. Germline values: CDR1 SGHVS, CDR2 FNYEAQ. The CDR3 totals 15 residues. V gave up 3 bases and J gave up 5 bases; unmatched junction bases: 6. CDR3 in DNA: TGTGCCAGCAGCTTCACGGGGGGTCGGACCGGGGAGCTGTTTTTT. Amino acids: CASSFTGGRTGELFF.

The V gene is TRBV29-1, the J gene TRBJ1-5; D might be TRBD1 (5 bases). Deletions cut 7 bases from V and 4 bases from J, with 17 bases between. The CDR3 covers 14 residues. Per the germline V gene, CDR1 is SQVTM and CDR2 is ANQGSEA. CDR3 in amino acids: CSAGGPGGNQPQHF. The CDR3 DNA sequence: TGCAGCGCCGGCGGTCCGGGGGGGAATCAGCCCCAGCATTTT.

This clonotype was counted a few times. V and J are TRBV7-6 and TRBJ2-3, with a weak D call TRBD1 (6 bases). V was cut by 5 bases and J by 2 bases, with 32 bases left in between. Germline V gene sequence: CDR1 SGHVS, CDR2 FNYEAQ. The length of the CDR3 is 21 residues. The CDR3 here is CASSPPVDKGEAFTITDTQYF. In DNA form, the CDR3 reads TGTGCCAGCAGCCCGCCGGTCGACAAGGGGGAAGCCTTCACTATCACAGATACGCAGTATTTT.

Only a few counts were recorded for this clonotype. The gene calls are TRBV12-3 or TRBV12-4 and TRBJ2-1; D gene ambiguous. The V gene lost 7 bases and the J gene lost 8 bases, with 18 bases spanning the gap. The CDR3 loop spans 14 amino acids. CDR3 DNA: TGTGCCAGCAAATCTCCCCGAAGCCCCTATGAGCAGTTCTTC. As protein: CASKSPRSPYEQFF.

The V call is TRBV7-3, the J call TRBJ1-1, with D possibly TRBD1 on 5 matching bases. Germline CDR1 reads SGHTA; CDR2 reads FQGTGA. The CDR3 totals 12 residues. The ends were cut back, 5 bases at V and 7 bases at J, with 11 bases in the middle. Here the CDR3 DNA reads TGTGCCAGCAGCCCAGGGACTCTTGAAGCTTTCTTT. Encoded protein: CASSPGTLEAFF.

DNA of the CDR3: TGTGCCAGCAGCCCCTCGAAAGGGGCAGCCAAAAACATTCAGTACTTC. This encodes CASSPSKGAAKNIQYF. V gene TRBV7-9 combines with J gene TRBJ2-4, with D tentatively TRBD1 (5 bases). Germline-derived CDR1 and CDR2 are SEHNR and FQNEAQ (reference sequence). The V end lost 5 bases, the J end lost 0 bases, and 14 bases lay between the germline ends. The CDR3 extends over 16 amino acids.

This clonotype was found a few times. The rearrangement links TRBV5-8 to TRBJ1-2; D possibly corresponds to TRBD1 (6 bases). The CDR3 sequence is 14 residues long. V gave up 4 bases and J gave up 5 bases, with 15 bases separating them. CDR1 is SGHTS, CDR2 YDEGEE, per germline. The CDR3 sequence: CASSTRDINYGYTF. Here the CDR3 DNA reads TGTGCCAGCAGCACCCGGGACATCAATTATGGCTACACCTTC.

V and J are TRBV28 and TRBJ2-7, with D unresolved. Trimming took 8 bases from V and 7 from J, leaving 15 bases between them. Germline assignment: CDR1 MDHEN and CDR2 SYDVKM. The CDR3 is made up of 12 amino acids. DNA of the CDR3: TGTGCCAGCGAAGAGGATGTGGGGGAGCAGTACTTC. This translates into CASEEDVGEQYF.

The gene calls are TRBV20-1 and TRBJ2-1; the D call may be TRBD1 or TRBD2 (6 bases each). Trimming cost V 0 bases and J 4 bases, with 13 bases left between them. CDR3 size: 15 residues. The germline V gene has CDR1 DFQATT and CDR2 SNEGSKA (reference sequence). CDR3 loop: CSARDGTGRYNEQFF. The CDR3 DNA follows: TGCAGTGCTAGAGATGGAACAGGGAGGTACAATGAGCAGTTCTTC.

This clonotype showed up just a few times. The chain carries TRBV4-1 and TRBJ2-2, with 7 bases identical to TRBD2. The CDR3 has 15 residues. The J segment lost 13 bases and the V segment lost 4 bases, leaving 15 bases of the junction unmatched. Germline V gene data show CDR1 as MGHRA and CDR2 as YSYEKL. The CDR3: CASSPTLTSDPGLFF. DNA of the CDR3: TGCGCCAGCAGCCCAACCCTTACTAGCGACCCTGGGCTGTTTTTT.

This clonotype occurred once. The chain uses TRBV25-1 and TRBJ1-2; D is uncertain. Trimming removed 7 bases at V and 4 bases at J, with 22 bases between. The V gene's germline CDR1 is MGHDK and CDR2 SYGVNS. The CDR3 is 16 residues long. The CDR3 loop is CASKGGRNGNPYGYTF. The DNA for the CDR3 is TGTGCCAGCAAAGGAGGTCGTAACGGGAACCCCTATGGCTACACCTTC.

This clonotype was seen a handful of times. The chain is built from TRBV4-1 and TRBJ2-5, with a possible D match to TRBD2 (6 bases). V lost 6 bases, J lost 3 bases, and 23 bases lay in between. The CDR3 contains 17 residues. The germline V gene has CDR1 MGHRA and CDR2 YSYEKL. The CDR3 DNA sequence: TGCGCCAGCAGAGCCTCACTGGCTCGGGGGTTTAAAGAGACCCAGTACTTC. This encodes CASRASLARGFKETQYF.

Only a few counts were recorded for this clonotype. The chain combines TRBV20-1 with TRBJ2-3; D not resolved. The germline CDR1 and CDR2 sequences are DFQATT and SNEGSKA (reference sequence). V was trimmed by 1 base and J by 0 bases, leaving 11 bases between them. The CDR3 has 15 residues. This CDR3 is CSARASFSSTDTQYF. The CDR3 DNA sequence: TGCAGTGCTAGAGCTTCCTTTTCTAGCACAGATACGCAGTATTTT.

The chain recombines TRBV10-3 with TRBJ2-3; 8 nucleotides agree with TRBD2. V trimming: 2 bases; J trimming: 0 bases; junction bases outside the gene matches: 4. Germline CDR1 ENHRY, CDR2 SYGVKD. The CDR3 spans 16 residues. The CDR3 DNA sequence: TGTGCCATCAGTGAGGCTGCTAGCGGGAGCACAGATACGCAGTATTTT. This codes for CAISEAASGSTDTQYF.